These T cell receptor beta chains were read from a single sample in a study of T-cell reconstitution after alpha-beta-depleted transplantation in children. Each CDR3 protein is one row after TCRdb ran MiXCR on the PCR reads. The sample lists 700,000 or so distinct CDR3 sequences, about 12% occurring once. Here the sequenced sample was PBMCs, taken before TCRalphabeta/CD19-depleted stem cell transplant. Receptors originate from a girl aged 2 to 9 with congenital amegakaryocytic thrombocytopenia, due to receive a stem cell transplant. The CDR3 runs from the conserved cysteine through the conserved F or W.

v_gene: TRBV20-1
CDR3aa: CSARDLRGIETQYF

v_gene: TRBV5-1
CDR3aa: CASSFQAHTQYF

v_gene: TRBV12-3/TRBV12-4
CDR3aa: CASSSLLGLSNEKLFF

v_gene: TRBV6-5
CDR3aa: CASSYSTGMETQYF

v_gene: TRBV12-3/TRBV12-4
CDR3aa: CASSPGPRDEKLFF

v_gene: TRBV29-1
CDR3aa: CSVVGGPAPEAFF

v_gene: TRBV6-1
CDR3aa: CASGGYLHNEKLFF

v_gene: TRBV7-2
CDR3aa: CASSSTFWEQYF

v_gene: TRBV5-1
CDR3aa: CASSQVGPAYYEQYF

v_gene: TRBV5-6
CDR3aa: CASSPIAYNEQFF

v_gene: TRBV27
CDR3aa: CASSLTGSYGYTF

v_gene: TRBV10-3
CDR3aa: CAIGEVWAFF

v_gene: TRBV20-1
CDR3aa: CSARVGGTLNTGELFF

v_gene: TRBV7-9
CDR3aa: CASSPTGGRNTGELFF

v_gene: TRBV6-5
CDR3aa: CASSYSSDREILTGELFF

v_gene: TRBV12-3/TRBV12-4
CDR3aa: CASSPIGIPAFF

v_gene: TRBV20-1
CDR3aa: CSASSGGRVVTEAFF

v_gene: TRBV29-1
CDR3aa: CSVYNRTTASIQYF

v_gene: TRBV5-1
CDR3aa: CASSYSGGQGAYEQYF

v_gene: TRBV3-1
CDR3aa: CASSEWTSGRVDTQYF

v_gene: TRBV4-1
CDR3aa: CASRRGGGDVGELFF

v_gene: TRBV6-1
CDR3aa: CASSQTGNTEAFF

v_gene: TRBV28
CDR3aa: CASSLWYPTYEQYF

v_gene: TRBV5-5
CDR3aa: CASSLEDNQETQYF

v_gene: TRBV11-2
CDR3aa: CASSLTSGNSYEQYF

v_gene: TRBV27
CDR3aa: CASSLDRQDHNEQFF

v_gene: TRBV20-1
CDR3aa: CSPSTVGLSTDTQYF

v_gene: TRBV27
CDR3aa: CASSPWGQSYEQYF

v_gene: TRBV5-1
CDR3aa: CASSPRGQLSGNTIYF